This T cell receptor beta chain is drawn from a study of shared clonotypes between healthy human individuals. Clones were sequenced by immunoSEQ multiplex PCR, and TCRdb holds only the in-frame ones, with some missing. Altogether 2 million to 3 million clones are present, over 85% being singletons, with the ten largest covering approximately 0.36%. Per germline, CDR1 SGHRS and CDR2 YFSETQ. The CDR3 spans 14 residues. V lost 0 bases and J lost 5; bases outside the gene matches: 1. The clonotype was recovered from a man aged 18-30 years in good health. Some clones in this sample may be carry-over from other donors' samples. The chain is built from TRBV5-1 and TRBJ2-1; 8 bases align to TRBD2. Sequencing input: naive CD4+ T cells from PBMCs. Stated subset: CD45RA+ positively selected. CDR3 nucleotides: TGCGCCAGCAGCTTGGGTAGCGGGAACAATGAGCAGTTCTTC. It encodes CASSLGSGNNEQFF.